This is a list of T cell receptor beta chains from one sample in a study of cytotoxic CD8 clonotypes in ibrutinib-treated CLL. Sequencing was performed with immunoSEQ multiplex PCR; in TCRdb, only in-frame clones are kept and a portion is missing. Of about 130,000 clones listed, over 60% are singletons. The sequencing here drew on PBMCs, taken after 12 months of ibrutinib treatment. The receptors shown here come from a human donor with chronic lymphocytic leukemia. The CDR3 runs from the conserved cysteine through the conserved F or W. A D gene is named only where the DNA matches it firmly. Rows may omit the clone size; those that give it use once, few, many or a size class.

TRBJ2-1 | TRBD2 | . | TRBV6-1 | 16 | TGTGCCAGCAGTGAAGGGACTAGCGGGAGGGGGGATGAGCAGTTCTTC | CASSEGTSGRGDEQFF
TRBJ1-2 | TRBD1 | . | TRBV5-1 | 15 | TGCGCCAGCAGCTTACCGGGACAGGCCAACTATGGCTACACCTTC | CASSLPGQANYGYTF
TRBJ2-5 | TRBD1 | . | TRBV30 | 14 | TGTGCCTGGATCCTGGACAGGGATAGAGAGACCCAGTACTTC | CAWILDRDRETQYF
TRBJ2-1 | TRBD2 | . | TRBV20-1 | 11 | TGCAGTCGCGGGAGATATAATGAGCAGTTCTTC | CSRGRYNEQFF
TRBJ2-3 | TRBD2 | . | TRBV4-3 | 17 | TGCGCCAGCAGCTCGATCGGGAGGCCTGGGAGCACAGATACGCAGTATTTT | CASSSIGRPGSTDTQYF
TRBJ1-4 | TRBD1 | . | TRBV19 | 13 | TGTGCCAGTAACCGGGACAGGGATGAAAAACTGTTTTTT | CASNRDRDEKLFF
TRBJ2-3 | TRBD1 | once | TRBV29-1 | 12 | TGCAGCGCCCAGGGGGCAACGAATACGCAGTATTTT | CSAQGATNTQYF
TRBJ2-7 | TRBD2 | . | TRBV7-6 | 14 | TGTGCCAGCAGCTTTATGGCGGGAGGCTACGAGCAGTACTTC | CASSFMAGGYEQYF
TRBJ1-2 | . | . | TRBV29-1 | 12 | TGCAGCGGGGGGATTGGTAACTATGGCTACACCTTC | CSGGIGNYGYTF
TRBJ1-1 | . | . | TRBV15 | 16 | TGTGCCACCAGCAGAGATCCCCACGGGATGAACACTGAAGCTTTCTTT | CATSRDPHGMNTEAFF
TRBJ2-2 | . | . | TRBV6-4 | 14 | TGTGCCAGCAGTTCTTCAGGGGACACCGGGGAGCTGTTTTTT | CASSSSGDTGELFF
TRBJ1-2 | TRBD1 | . | TRBV15 | 16 | TGTGCCACCAGCAGGGGACAGGGGGTTACTAACTATGGCTACACCTTC | CATSRGQGVTNYGYTF
TRBJ1-2 | TRBD1 | . | TRBV6-5 | 15 | TGTGCCAGCAGTACCCAACAGGGGGCATACTATGGCTACACCTTC | CASSTQQGAYYGYTF
TRBJ2-4 | TRBD1 | . | TRBV27 | 15 | TGTGCCAGCAGTTTCCACAGGGGGGACAAAAACATTCAGTACTTC | CASSFHRGDKNIQYF
TRBJ2-1 | TRBD2 | . | TRBV29-1 | 13 | TGCAGCGTTCGTATAGCGGGTGGGAATGAGCAGTTCTTC | CSVRIAGGNEQFF
TRBJ2-1 | . | few | TRBV18 | 11 | TGTGCCAGCTCACTAGCTGCTGAGCAGTTCTTC | CASSLAAEQFF
TRBJ2-2 | . | . | TRBV10-2 | 14 | TGCGCCACGGGAGGGACAGTGGCCACCGGGGAGCTGTTTTTT | CATGGTVATGELFF
TRBJ1-2 | TRBD1 | . | TRBV10-3 | 16 | TGTGCCATCAGTGAGACAGGGGACCACGCTAACTATGGCTACACCTTC | CAISETGDHANYGYTF
TRBJ2-6 | . | . | TRBV11-2 | 17 | TGTGCCAGCAGCTTTGCGGGGCCCTTTTCTGGGGCCAACGTCCTGACTTTC | CASSFAGPFSGANVLTF
TRBJ1-5 | TRBD1 | . | TRBV19 | 15 | TGTGCCAGTAGTATGACGGGACAGGGTCGGCAGCCCCAGCATTTT | CASSMTGQGRQPQHF
TRBJ1-2 | TRBD1 | few | TRBV6-5 | 13 | TGTGCCAGCAGGAATGACAGGGCCTATGGCTACACCTTC | CASRNDRAYGYTF
TRBJ2-3 | . | . | TRBV9 | 13 | TGTGCCAGCAGGTCGGGGAGCACAGATACGCAGTATTTT | CASRSGSTDTQYF
TRBJ1-2 | . | . | TRBV7-8 | 18 | TGTGCCAGCAGCCCCTCCCGGGACATCCAGCCAAGGTTCTATGGCTACACCTTC | CASSPSRDIQPRFYGYTF
TRBJ2-1 | TRBD1 | . | TRBV19 | 16 | TGTGCCAGTACCGATTCCTACAGGGGTCGTCACAGCGGGCAGTTCTTC | CASTDSYRGRHSGQFF